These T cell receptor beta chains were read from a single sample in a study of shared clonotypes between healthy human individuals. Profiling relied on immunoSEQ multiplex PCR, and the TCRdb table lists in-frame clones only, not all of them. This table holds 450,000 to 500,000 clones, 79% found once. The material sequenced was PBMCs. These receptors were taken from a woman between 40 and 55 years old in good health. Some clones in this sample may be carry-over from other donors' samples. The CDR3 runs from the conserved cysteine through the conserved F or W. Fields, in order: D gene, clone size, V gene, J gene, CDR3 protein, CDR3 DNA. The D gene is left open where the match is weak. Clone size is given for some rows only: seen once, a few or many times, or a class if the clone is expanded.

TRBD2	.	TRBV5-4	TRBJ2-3	CASSLRGAGGSDTQYF	TGTGCCAGCAGCTTGCGGGGTGCGGGAGGGTCAGATACGCAGTATTTT
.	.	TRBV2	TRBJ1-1	CASSELGQGYTEAFF	TGTGCCAGCAGTGAACTAGGGCAGGGGTACACTGAAGCTTTCTTT
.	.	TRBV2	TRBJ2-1	CASSDKRGAYNEQFF	TGTGCCAGCAGTGATAAGAGGGGGGCCTACAATGAGCAGTTCTTC
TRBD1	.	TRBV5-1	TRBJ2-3	CASREGQGLDTDTQYF	TGCGCCAGCAGGGAAGGACAGGGTCTTGACACAGATACGCAGTATTTT
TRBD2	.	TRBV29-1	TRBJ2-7	CSVIRSGTYEQYF	TGCAGCGTTATTCGCAGCGGGACCTACGAGCAGTACTTC
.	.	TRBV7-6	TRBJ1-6	CASSLEWGAGSPLHF	TGTGCCAGCAGCTTAGAGTGGGGGGCTGGCTCACCCCTCCACTTT
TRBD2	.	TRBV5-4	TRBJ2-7	CASSWSGGSDEQYF	TGTGCCAGCAGCTGGTCGGGGGGGTCCGACGAGCAGTACTTC
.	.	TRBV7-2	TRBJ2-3	CASSLDLGRVDTQYF	TGTGCCAGCAGCTTAGATCTGGGGCGTGTTGATACGCAGTATTTT
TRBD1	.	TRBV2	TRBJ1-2	CASRWTGGTYGYTF	TGTGCCAGCAGATGGACAGGGGGCACCTATGGCTACACCTTC
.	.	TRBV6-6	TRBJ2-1	CASREGVQINEQFF	TGTGCCAGCAGGGAGGGAGTCCAGATCAATGAGCAGTTCTTC
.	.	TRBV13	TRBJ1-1	CASSLGHTNTEAFF	TGTGCCAGCAGCTTAGGTCACACGAACACTGAAGCTTTCTTT
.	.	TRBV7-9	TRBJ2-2	CASRQGNTGELFF	TGTGCCAGCAGGCAGGGGAACACCGGGGAGCTGTTTTTT
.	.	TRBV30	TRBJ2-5	CAWSQGRGGQETQYF	TGTGCCTGGAGCCAGGGGCGCGGAGGCCAAGAGACCCAGTACTTC
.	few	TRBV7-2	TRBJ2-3	CASSRNPDTQYF	TGTGCCAGCAGCCGCAATCCAGATACGCAGTATTTT
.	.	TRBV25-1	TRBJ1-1	CASSGFRTTNTEAFF	TGTGCCAGCAGTGGGTTTCGGACGACGAACACTGAAGCTTTCTTT
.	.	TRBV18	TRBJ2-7	CASSPKGGAEQYF	TGTGCCAGCTCACCGAAGGGGGGGGCAGAGCAGTACTTC
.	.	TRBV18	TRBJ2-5	CASSPPSGETQYF	TGTGCCAGCTCACCTCCTTCCGGAGAGACCCAGTACTTC
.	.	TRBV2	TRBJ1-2	CASGGQIGPGYTF	TGTGCCAGCGGGGGCCAAATTGGACCCGGCTACACCTTC
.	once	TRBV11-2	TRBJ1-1	CASRSFWGGLNTEAFF	TGTGCCAGCAGAAGCTTTTGGGGTGGGTTGAACACTGAAGCTTTCTTT
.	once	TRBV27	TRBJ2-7	CASSLHYEQYF	TGTGCCAGCAGTTTACACTACGAGCAGTACTTC
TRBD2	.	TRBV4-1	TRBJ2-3	CASSQVLGEGTDEDTQYF	TGCGCCAGCAGCCAAGTTCTGGGGGAGGGTACCGATGAAGATACGCAGTATTTT
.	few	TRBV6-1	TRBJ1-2	CASSEVAGDYGYTF	TGTGCCAGCAGTGAAGTTGCAGGGGACTATGGCTACACCTTC
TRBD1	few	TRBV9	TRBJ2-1	CASSTSGTGSGNEQFF	TGTGCCAGCAGCACCTCCGGGACAGGGTCTGGCAATGAGCAGTTCTTC
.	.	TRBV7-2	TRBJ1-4	CASSLSPPTNEKLFF	TGTGCCAGCAGCTTATCTCCACCAACTAATGAAAAACTGTTTTTT
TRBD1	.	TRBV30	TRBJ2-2	CAWRTGGFTGELFF	TGTGCCTGGCGGACAGGAGGTTTCACCGGGGAGCTGTTTTTT
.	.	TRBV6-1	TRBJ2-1	CASSATVLFEQFF	TGTGCCAGCAGTGCCACAGTTCTTTTTGAGCAGTTCTTC
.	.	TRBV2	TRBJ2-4	CASSAGTRGGNIQYF	TGTGCCAGCAGTGCCGGGACCCGCGGAGGGAACATTCAGTACTTC
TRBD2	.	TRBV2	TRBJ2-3	CASSEMFPGTSGTDTQYF	TGTGCCAGCAGTGAAATGTTCCCCGGGACTAGCGGCACAGATACGCAGTATTTT
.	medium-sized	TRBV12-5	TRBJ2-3	CASGLGGQGDTQYF	TGTGCTAGTGGCCTGGGCGGGCAAGGAGATACGCAGTATTTT
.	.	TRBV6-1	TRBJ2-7	CASSVQGYEQYF	TGTGCCAGCAGTGTCCAGGGTTATGAGCAGTACTTC
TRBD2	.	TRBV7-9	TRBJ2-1	CASSPRGDNEQFF	TGTGCCAGCAGCCCCCGGGGGGACAATGAGCAGTTCTTC
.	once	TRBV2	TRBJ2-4	CASSSQLGGAKNIQYF	TGTGCCAGCAGTTCCCAGTTGGGAGGAGCCAAAAACATTCAGTACTTC
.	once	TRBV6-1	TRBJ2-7	CATRPGSSYEQYF	TGTGCCACGCGACCAGGGAGCTCCTACGAGCAGTACTTC
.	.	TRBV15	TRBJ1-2	CATSPQGSGYTF	TGTGCCACCAGCCCACAGGGAAGTGGCTACACCTTC
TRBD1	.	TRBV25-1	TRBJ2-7	CASSDTTGTYEQYF	TGTGCCAGCAGTGATACGACAGGGACCTACGAGCAGTACTTC
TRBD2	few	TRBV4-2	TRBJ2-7	CASSQDLGGRDEQYF	TGTGCCAGCAGCCAAGACCTTGGCGGGAGAGACGAGCAGTACTTC
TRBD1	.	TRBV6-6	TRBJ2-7	CASREGQGAYEQYF	TGTGCCAGCAGGGAGGGACAGGGAGCCTACGAGCAGTACTTC
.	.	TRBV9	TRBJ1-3	CASSVGGDGPIYF	TGTGCCAGCAGCGTAGGCGGGGACGGTCCTATATATTTT
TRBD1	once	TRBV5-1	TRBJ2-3	CASSLETGGTDTQYF	TGCGCCAGCAGCTTGGAGACAGGGGGCACTGATACGCAGTATTTT
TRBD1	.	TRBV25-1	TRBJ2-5	CASSAHRGELRETQYF	TGTGCCAGCAGTGCCCACAGGGGAGAGCTTCGAGAGACCCAGTACTTC
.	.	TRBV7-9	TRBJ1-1	CASSPERGMNTEAFF	TGTGCCAGCAGCCCCGAACGGGGGATGAACACTGAAGCTTTCTTT
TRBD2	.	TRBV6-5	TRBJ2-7	CASSSPSGRVREQYF	TGTGCCAGCAGTTCCCCTAGCGGGAGGGTTCGCGAGCAGTACTTC
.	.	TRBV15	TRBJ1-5	CATSSSVNQPQHF	TGTGCCACCAGCAGCTCGGTCAATCAGCCCCAGCATTTT
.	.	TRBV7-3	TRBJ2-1	CASSSGGRRPQQFF	TGTGCCAGCAGCTCCGGGGGGCGCCGGCCCCAGCAGTTCTTC
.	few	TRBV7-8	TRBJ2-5	CASSPATPLTIETQYF	TGTGCCAGCAGCCCCGCGACCCCTTTGACGATTGAGACCCAGTACTTC
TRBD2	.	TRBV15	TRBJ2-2	CATRTSGNTGELFF	TGTGCCACGAGGACTAGCGGGAACACCGGGGAGCTGTTTTTT
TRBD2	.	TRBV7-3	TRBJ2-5	CASSRGVGETQYF	TGTGCCAGCAGCCGGGGGGTTGGAGAGACCCAGTACTTC
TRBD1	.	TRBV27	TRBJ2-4	CASSLSRDRAQYF	TGTGCCAGCAGTTTATCACGGGACAGGGCACAGTACTTC
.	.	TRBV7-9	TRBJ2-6	CASSLGGTGANVLTF	TGTGCCAGCAGCCTGGGGGGCACTGGGGCCAACGTCCTGACTTTC
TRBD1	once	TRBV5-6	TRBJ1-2	CASSFWTGPYGYTF	TGTGCCAGCAGCTTTTGGACAGGCCCATATGGCTACACCTTC
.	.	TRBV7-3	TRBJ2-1	CASSLTGGDRQFF	TGTGCCAGCAGCTTAACTGGGGGTGATAGGCAGTTCTTC
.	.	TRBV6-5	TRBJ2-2	CASSWDGGTGELFF	TGTGCCAGCAGTTGGGACGGCGGCACCGGGGAGCTGTTTTTT
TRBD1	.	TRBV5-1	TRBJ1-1	CASSWNQGGTEAFF	TGCGCCAGCAGCTGGAACCAGGGGGGCACTGAAGCTTTCTTT
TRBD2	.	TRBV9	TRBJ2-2	CASSPRTSGSSGELFF	TGTGCCAGCAGCCCCAGGACTAGCGGGAGTAGCGGGGAGCTGTTTTTT